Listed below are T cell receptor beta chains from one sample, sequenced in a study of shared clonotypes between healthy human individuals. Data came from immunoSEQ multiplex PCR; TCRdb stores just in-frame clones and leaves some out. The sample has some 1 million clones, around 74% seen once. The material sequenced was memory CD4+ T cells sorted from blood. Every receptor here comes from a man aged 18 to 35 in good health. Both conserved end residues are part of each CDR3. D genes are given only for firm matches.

DNA: TGCGCCAGCAGTCGGGACAGGTACAATGAGCAGTTCTTC; CDR3: CASSRDRYNEQFF; D: TRBD1; V: TRBV5-1; J: TRBJ2-1
DNA: TGTGCCAGCAGCTTAGACTCTGACGGGAGAACCGATACGCAGTATTTT; CDR3: CASSLDSDGRTDTQYF; D: .; V: TRBV11-2; J: TRBJ2-3
DNA: TGTGCCGGAGGCATGCGGTATGAGCAGTTCTTC; CDR3: CAGGMRYEQFF; D: .; V: TRBV2; J: TRBJ2-1
DNA: TGTGCCAGCAGCTTGGTCGGGGGGATCAACTATGGCTACACCTTC; CDR3: CASSLVGGINYGYTF; D: .; V: TRBV5-8; J: TRBJ1-2
DNA: TGCGCCAGCAGCCAAGACTCGCTTCGGCTGGTCTCCTACAATGAGCAGTTCTTC; CDR3: CASSQDSLRLVSYNEQFF; D: .; V: TRBV4-1; J: TRBJ2-1
DNA: TGTGCCAGTAGTATTGGCCCTACCTACGAGCAGTACTTC; CDR3: CASSIGPTYEQYF; D: .; V: TRBV19; J: TRBJ2-7
DNA: TGTGCCAGCAGCCGAAACAGGGGGCGAGGGACCAATGAGCAGTTCTTC; CDR3: CASSRNRGRGTNEQFF; D: TRBD1; V: TRBV5-6; J: TRBJ2-1
DNA: TGTGCCAGCAGTTTGAAGGGGTTGAACACTGAAGCTTTCTTT; CDR3: CASSLKGLNTEAFF; D: .; V: TRBV27; J: TRBJ1-1
DNA: TGTGCCAGCAGCGTATTAAGCACCGCGAACACCGGGGAGCTGTTTTTT; CDR3: CASSVLSTANTGELFF; D: .; V: TRBV9; J: TRBJ2-2
DNA: TGTGCCAGCAGCTTAGGTGTGATTAGCTCTGGAAACACCATATATTTT; CDR3: CASSLGVISSGNTIYF; D: .; V: TRBV7-2; J: TRBJ1-3
DNA: TGCGCCAGCAGCCAAGAGGTATTTCTCGAGCAGTACTTC; CDR3: CASSQEVFLEQYF; D: .; V: TRBV4-3; J: TRBJ2-7